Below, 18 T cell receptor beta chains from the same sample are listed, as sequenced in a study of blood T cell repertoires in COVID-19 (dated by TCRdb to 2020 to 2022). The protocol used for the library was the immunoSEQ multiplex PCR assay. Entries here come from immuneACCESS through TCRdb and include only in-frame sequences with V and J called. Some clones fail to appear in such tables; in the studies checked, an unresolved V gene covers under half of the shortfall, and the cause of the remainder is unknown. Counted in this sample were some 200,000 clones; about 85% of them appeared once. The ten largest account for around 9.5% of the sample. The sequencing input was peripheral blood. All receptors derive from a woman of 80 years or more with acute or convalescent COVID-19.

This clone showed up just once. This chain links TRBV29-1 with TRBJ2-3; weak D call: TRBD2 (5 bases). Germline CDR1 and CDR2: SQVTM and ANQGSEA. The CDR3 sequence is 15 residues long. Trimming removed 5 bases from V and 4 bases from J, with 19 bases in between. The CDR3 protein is CSVTGKKPSPDTQYF. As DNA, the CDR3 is TGCAGCGTTACGGGAAAGAAGCCCTCCCCAGATACGCAGTATTTT.

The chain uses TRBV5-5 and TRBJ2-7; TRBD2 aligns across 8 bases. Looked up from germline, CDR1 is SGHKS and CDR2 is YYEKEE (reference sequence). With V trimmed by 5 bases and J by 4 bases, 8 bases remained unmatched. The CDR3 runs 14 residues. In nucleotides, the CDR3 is TGTGCCAGCAGGGCGGGGGGTCTTCAGTACGAGCAGTACTTC. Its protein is CASRAGGLQYEQYF.

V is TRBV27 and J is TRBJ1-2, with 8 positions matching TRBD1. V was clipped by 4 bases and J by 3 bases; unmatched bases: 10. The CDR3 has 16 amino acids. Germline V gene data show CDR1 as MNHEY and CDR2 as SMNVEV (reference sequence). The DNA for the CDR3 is TGTGCCAGCAGTTCGACAGGGGCCTCGGGACACTATGGCTACACCTTC. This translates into CASSSTGASGHYGYTF.

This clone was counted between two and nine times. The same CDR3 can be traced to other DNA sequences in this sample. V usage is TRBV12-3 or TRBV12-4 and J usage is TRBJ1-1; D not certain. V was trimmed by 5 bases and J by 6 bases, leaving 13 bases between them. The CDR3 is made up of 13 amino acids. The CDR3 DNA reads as TGTGCCAGCAGTCCGACGGGGTTCGCTGAAGCTTTCTTT. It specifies CASSPTGFAEAFF.

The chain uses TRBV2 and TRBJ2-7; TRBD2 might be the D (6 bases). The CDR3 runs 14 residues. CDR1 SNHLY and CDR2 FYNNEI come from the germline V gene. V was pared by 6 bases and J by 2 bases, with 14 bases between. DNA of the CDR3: TGTGCCAGCAGACGACTAGACTCCACCTACGAGCAGTACTTC. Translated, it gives CASRRLDSTYEQYF.

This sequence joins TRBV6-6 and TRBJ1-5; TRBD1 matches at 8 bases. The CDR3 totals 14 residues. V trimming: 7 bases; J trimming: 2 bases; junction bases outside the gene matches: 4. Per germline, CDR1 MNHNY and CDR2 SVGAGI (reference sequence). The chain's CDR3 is CASTTGVGNQPQHF. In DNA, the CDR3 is TGTGCCAGCACGACAGGGGTGGGCAATCAGCCCCAGCATTTT.

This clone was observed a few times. CDR3 region: CASSSLAGGSTGELFF. CDR3 sequence (DNA): TGCGCCAGCAGCTCTCTAGCGGGGGGGTCTACCGGGGAGCTGTTTTTT. This rearrangement joins TRBV5-1 to TRBJ2-2, with 12 bases matching TRBD2. This CDR3 is built from 16 residues. CDR1 SGHRS and CDR2 YFSETQ come from the germline V gene. V shed 3 bases and J 5 bases; nucleotides not matched to a gene: 5.

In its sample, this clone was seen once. CDR3 amino acids: CASRSIAGELFF. The CDR3, as DNA: TGTGCCAGCCGCTCTATTGCCGGGGAGCTGTTTTTT. The chain couples TRBV6-4 to TRBJ2-2; D uncertain. This CDR3 has 12 amino acids. The germline V gene has CDR1 MRHNA and CDR2 SNTAGT. Between the trimmed V and J ends, which lost 8 bases and 6 bases, there was a span of 10 bases.

The CDR3 nucleotides are TGTGCCAGTAGTATAGGGACAGGGAGCACAGATACGCAGTATTTT. Translated: CASSIGTGSTDTQYF. The V gene is TRBV19, the J gene TRBJ2-3; TRBD1 aligns across 8 bases. Germline CDR1 is LNHDA and CDR2 is SQIVND (reference sequence). CDR3 length: 15 residues. Losses at the gene ends were 1 base for V and 0 bases for J; bases not matched to a gene: 0.

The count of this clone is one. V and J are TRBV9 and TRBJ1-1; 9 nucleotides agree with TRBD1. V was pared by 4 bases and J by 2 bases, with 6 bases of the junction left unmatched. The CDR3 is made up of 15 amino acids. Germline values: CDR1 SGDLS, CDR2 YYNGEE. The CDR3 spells CASSPTGQGNTEAFF. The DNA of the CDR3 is TGTGCCAGCAGCCCCACGGGACAGGGAAACACTGAAGCTTTCTTT.

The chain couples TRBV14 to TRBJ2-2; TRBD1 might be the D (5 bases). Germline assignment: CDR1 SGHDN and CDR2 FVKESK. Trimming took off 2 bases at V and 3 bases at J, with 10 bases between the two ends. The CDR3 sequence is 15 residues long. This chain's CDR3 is CASSQIGVDTGELFF. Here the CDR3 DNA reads TGTGCCAGCAGCCAAATAGGGGTTGACACCGGGGAGCTGTTTTTT.

CDR3 loop: CASTTGTKGYTF. The CDR3 DNA follows: TGTGCCAGCACCACCGGGACTAAAGGCTACACCTTC. The chain combines TRBV6-5 with TRBJ1-2; tentatively, D is TRBD1 (5 bases). The germline CDR1 and CDR2 sequences are MNHEY and SVGAGI. The CDR3 covers 12 residues. The ends were cut back, 7 bases at V and 8 bases at J, with 14 bases in the middle.

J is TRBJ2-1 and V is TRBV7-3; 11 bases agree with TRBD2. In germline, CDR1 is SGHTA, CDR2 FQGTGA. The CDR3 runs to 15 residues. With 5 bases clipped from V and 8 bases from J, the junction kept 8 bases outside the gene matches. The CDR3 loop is CASSATSGSSDEQFF. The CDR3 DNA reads TGTGCCAGCAGCGCCACTAGCGGGAGTTCGGATGAGCAGTTCTTC.

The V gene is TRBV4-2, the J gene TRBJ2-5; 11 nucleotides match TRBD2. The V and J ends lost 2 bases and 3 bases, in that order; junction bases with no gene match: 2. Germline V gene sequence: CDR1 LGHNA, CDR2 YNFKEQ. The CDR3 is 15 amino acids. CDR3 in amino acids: CASSQLAGGEETQYF. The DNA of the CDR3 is TGTGCCAGCAGCCAATTAGCGGGAGGGGAAGAGACCCAGTACTTC.

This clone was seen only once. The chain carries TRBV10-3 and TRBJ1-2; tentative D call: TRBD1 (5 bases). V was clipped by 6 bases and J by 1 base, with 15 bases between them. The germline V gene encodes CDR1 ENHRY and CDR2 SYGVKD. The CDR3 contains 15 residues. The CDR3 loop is CAIRPGGADNYGYTF. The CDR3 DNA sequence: TGTGCCATCAGACCGGGGGGAGCCGATAACTATGGCTACACCTTC.

CDR3 in DNA: TGTGCCTGCCGGACTGTCAGCAATCAGCCCCAGCATTTT. It encodes CACRTVSNQPQHF. The genes are TRBV30 and TRBJ1-5; D uncertain. V lost 6 bases to trimming and J lost 1 base, with 10 bases between them. The germline CDR1 and CDR2 sequences are GTSNPN and SVGIG (reference sequence). The CDR3 has 13 amino acids. Full variable domain (missing parts from reference TRBV30 and TRBJ1-5): SQTIHQWPATLVQPVGSPLSLECTVEGTSNPNLYWYRQAAGRGLQLLFYSVGIGQISSEVPQNLSASRPQDRQFILSSKKLLLSDSGFYLCACRTVSNQPQHFGDGTRLSIL.

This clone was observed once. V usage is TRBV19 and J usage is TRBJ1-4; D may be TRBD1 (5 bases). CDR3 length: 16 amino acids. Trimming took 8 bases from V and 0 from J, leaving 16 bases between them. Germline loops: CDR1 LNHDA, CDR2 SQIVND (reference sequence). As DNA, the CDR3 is TGTGCCAGTTGGAGAGGGGCGGGGGCAACTAATGAAAAACTGTTTTTT. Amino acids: CASWRGAGATNEKLFF.

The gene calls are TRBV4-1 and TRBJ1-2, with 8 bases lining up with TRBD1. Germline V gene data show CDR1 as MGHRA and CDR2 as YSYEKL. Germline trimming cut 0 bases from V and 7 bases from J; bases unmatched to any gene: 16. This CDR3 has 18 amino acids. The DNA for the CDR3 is TGCGCCAGCAGCCAAGACCCAAGACCGAGCCGCACAGGGGGTGGCTACACCTTC. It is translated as CASSQDPRPSRTGGGYTF.